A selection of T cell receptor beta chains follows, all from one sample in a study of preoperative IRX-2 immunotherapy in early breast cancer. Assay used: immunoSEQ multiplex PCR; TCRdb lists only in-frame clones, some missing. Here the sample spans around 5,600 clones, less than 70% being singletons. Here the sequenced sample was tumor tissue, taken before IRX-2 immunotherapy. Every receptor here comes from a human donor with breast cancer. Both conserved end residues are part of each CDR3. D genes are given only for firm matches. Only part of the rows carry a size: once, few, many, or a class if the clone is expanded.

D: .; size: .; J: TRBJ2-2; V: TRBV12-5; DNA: TGTGCTAGTGCCAGGGGACCCGGGGAGCTGTTTTTT; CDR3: CASARGPGELFF
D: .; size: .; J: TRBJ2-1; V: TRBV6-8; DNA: TGTGCCAGCAGTCGGGGACTCACGTCGGGCAATGAGCAGTTCTTC; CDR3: CASSRGLTSGNEQFF
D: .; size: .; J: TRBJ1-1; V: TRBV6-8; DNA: TGTGCCAGCAGTTATACAGGGAACACTGAAGCTTTCTTT; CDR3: CASSYTGNTEAFF
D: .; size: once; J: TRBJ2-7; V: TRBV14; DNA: TGTGCCAGCAGCCAAGTTGATCTAGCAATTTACGAGCAGTACTTC; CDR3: CASSQVDLAIYEQYF
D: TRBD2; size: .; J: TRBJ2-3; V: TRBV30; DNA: TGTGCCTGGAGTGTACTTAGCGGGAGTGGCGCAGATACGCAGTATTTT; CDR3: CAWSVLSGSGADTQYF
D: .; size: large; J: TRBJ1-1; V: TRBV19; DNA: TGTGCCACCGAAACGTTATCAGGACGTATGAACACTGAAGCTTTCTTT; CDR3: CATETLSGRMNTEAFF
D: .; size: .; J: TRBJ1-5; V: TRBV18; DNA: TGTGCCAGCTCACCAGAGACTGACAATCAGCCCCAGCATTTT; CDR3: CASSPETDNQPQHF
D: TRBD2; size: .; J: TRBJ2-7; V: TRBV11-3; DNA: TGTGCCAGCAGCCCGAGACTAGCGGGAAATGGGGAGCAGTACTTC; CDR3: CASSPRLAGNGEQYF
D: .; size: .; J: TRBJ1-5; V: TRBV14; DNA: TGTGCCAGCAGCCAAGATGACGGCGGGTCCAGAACTAATAGCAATCAGCCCCAGCATTTT; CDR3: CASSQDDGGSRTNSNQPQHF
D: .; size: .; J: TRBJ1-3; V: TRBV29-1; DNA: TGCAGCGTTGAGGGGGCAGGCTCTGGAAACACCATATATTTT; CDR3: CSVEGAGSGNTIYF
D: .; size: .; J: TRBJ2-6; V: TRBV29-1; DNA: TGCAGCGTCCGGACGCACAGGGAAGGTGCTGGGGCCAACGTCCTGACTTTC; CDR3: CSVRTHREGAGANVLTF
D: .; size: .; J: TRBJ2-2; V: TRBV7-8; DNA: TGTGCCAGCAGCTCCTACAGCACCGGGGAGCTGTTTTTT; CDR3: CASSSYSTGELFF
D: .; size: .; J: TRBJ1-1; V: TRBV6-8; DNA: TGTGCCAGCAGTTACCTTGCCAGTTTGAGGAACACTGAAGCTTTCTTT; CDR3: CASSYLASLRNTEAFF
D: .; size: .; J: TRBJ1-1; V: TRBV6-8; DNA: TGTGCCATCAGCCCGTTGACGCCCCTTGAAGCTTTCTTT; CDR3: CAISPLTPLEAFF
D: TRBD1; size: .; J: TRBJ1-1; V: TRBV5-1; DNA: TGCGCCAGCAGCCAACAGGGGCATAGGGTCACTGAAGCTTTCTTT; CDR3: CASSQQGHRVTEAFF
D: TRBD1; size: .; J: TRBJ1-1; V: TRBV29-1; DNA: TGCAGCGTTGGACAGGGGTGGACTGAAGCTTTCTTT; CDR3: CSVGQGWTEAFF
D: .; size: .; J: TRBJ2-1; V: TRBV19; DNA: TGTGCCAGTAGTTCAAGACAGCGCTCCTACAATGAGCAGTTCTTC; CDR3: CASSSRQRSYNEQFF
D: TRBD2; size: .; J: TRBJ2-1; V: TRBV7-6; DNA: TGTGCCAGCTTAAGGGGCCTAGCGGGGGATGAGCAGTTCTTC; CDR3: CASLRGLAGDEQFF
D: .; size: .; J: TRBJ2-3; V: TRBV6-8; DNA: TGTGCCAGCAGTGTAGGGACTACAGATACGCAGTATTTT; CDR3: CASSVGTTDTQYF
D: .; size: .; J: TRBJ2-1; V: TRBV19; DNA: TGTGCCAGTAGTATCCTTGGTGTGGGACTTAGCTACAATGAGCAGTTCTTC; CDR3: CASSILGVGLSYNEQFF
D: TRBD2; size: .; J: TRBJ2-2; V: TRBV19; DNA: TGTGCCAGTAGTCGGACTAGCGGGAGATCGGACACCGGGGAGCTGTTTTTT; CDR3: CASSRTSGRSDTGELFF
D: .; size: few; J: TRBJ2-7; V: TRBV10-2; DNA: TGCGCCAGCAAGGGGAGGCAGAACGAGCAGTACTTC; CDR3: CASKGRQNEQYF
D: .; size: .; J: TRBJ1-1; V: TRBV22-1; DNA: TGTGCCAGCAGTTTAGGGTGGGACTTTGAAGCTTTCTTT; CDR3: CASSLGWDFEAFF
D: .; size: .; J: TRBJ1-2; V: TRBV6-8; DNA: TGTGCCATCAGTCCCGGGACCTACTATGGCTACACCTTC; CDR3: CAISPGTYYGYTF
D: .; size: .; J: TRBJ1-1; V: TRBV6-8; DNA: TGTGCCAGCAGTTTCAGGGGATGGGGCACTGAAGCTTTCTTT; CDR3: CASSFRGWGTEAFF
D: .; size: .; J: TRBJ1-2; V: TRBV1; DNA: TGCGCCAGCAGCCAGATCCGGGACAGGGACTATGGCTACACCTTC; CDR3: CASSQIRDRDYGYTF
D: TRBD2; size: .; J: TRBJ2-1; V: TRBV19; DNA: TGTGCCAGTAGTGGAGCGGGAGGGTATGAGCAGTTCTTC; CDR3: CASSGAGGYEQFF
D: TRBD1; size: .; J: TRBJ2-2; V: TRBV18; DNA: TGTGCCAGCTCACCTACCGGAACAGGGGCCACCGGGGAGCTGTTTTTT; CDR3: CASSPTGTGATGELFF
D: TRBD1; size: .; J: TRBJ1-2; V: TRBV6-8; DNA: TGTGCCAGCAGTTACCTGTCGTGGGACAGGAATTATGGCTACACCTTC; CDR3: CASSYLSWDRNYGYTF
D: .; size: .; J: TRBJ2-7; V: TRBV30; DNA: TGTGCCTGGAGTTCCGGGGGCTACGAGCAGTACTTC; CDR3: CAWSSGGYEQYF
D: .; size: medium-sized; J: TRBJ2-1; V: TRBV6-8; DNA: TGTGCCAGCAGTTACGTAGTGAGGGGCGCGGGGAATGAGCAGTTCTTC; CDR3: CASSYVVRGAGNEQFF
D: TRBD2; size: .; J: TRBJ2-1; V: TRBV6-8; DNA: TGTGCCAGCAGTTATCTTTCTAGCGGGAGTCGCAATGAGCAGTTCTTC; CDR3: CASSYLSSGSRNEQFF
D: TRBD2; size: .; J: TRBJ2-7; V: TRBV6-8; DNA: TGTGCCAGCAGTGATACGGGGGGACCCTACGAGCAGTACTTC; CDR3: CASSDTGGPYEQYF
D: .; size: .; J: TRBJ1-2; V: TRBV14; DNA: TGTGCCAGCAGCCTCATGTCCAACTATGGCTACACCTTC; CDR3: CASSLMSNYGYTF
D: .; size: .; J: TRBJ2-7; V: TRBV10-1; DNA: TGCGCCAGCAGTGAGGCGATCGGGAGCTCCTACGAGCAGTACTTC; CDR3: CASSEAIGSSYEQYF
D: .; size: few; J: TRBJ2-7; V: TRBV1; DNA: TGCGCCAGCAGCCAAGAAGGACAGTACTACGAGCAGTACTTC; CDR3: CASSQEGQYYEQYF